This is a list of T cell receptor beta chains from one sample in a study of cytomegalovirus exposure and HLA in healthy donors. The assay was immunoSEQ multiplex PCR, and TCRdb's table has in-frame clones only and misses some. This sample has 150,000 to 200,000 clones; more than 75% occur once, and the top ten carry more than 6.5%. The sample taken for sequencing was PBMCs. These receptors all stem from a man between 18 and 35 years old in good health and CMV-seropositive. CDR3s include the opening cysteine and the closing phenylalanine or tryptophan.

v_gene	j_gene	CDR3aa
TRBV7-6	TRBJ1-1	CASGRGRNTEAFF
TRBV6-1	TRBJ2-6	CASSEAPGQGANVLTF
TRBV28	TRBJ2-7	CASSWQGPTYEQYF
TRBV7-9	TRBJ1-2	CASSGEANYGYTF
TRBV7-2	TRBJ1-1	CASSPDRSTEAFF
TRBV7-2	TRBJ2-2	CASGPLAVTGELFF
TRBV9	TRBJ2-1	CASSTFDRGPDEQFF
TRBV7-2	TRBJ2-7	CASSRSSYEQYF
TRBV30	TRBJ2-7	CAWSVLGRGLSYEQYF
TRBV4-2	TRBJ1-5	CASSQTETGASNQPQHF
TRBV12-5	TRBJ2-1	CASGLVALTENNEQFF
TRBV2	TRBJ2-7	CASSVSGISYEQYF
TRBV5-6	TRBJ1-1	CASSLRQTVNTEAFF
TRBV28	TRBJ1-5	CASTRTGSNQPQHF
TRBV27	TRBJ2-1	CASSLLAGFNEQFF
TRBV25-1	TRBJ2-5	CASSEYRETQYF